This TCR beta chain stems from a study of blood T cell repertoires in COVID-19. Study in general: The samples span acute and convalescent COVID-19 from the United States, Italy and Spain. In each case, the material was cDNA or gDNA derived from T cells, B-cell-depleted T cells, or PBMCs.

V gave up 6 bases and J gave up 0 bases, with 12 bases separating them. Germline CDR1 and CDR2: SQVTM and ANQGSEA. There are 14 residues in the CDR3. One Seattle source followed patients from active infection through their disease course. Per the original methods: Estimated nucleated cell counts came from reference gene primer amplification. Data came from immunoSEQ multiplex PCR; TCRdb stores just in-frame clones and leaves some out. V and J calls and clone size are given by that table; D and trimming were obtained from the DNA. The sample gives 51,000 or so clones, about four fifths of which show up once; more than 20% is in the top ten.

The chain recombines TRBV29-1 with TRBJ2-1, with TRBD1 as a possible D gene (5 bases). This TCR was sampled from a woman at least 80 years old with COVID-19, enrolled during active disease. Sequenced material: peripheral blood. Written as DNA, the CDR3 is TGCAGCGTGGTTGGGGCCACCTCCTACAATGAGCAGTTCTTC. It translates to CSVVGATSYNEQFF.